Below are 6 T cell receptor beta chains sequenced from a single sample in a study of tumor and adjacent non-tumor tissue in lung cancer. TCRbeta libraries were built with three rounds of nested PCR, modified from ARM-PCR. TCRdb reprocessed the multiplex PCR reads via MiXCR and lists one record per CDR3 protein. The profile shows more than 45,000 distinct CDR3 sequences, about 79% of them singletons. No cell sorting was done before RNA was extracted from the tissue. More than 3 cm separated this lung sample from the edge of the tumor. Source material: distant non-tumor lung tissue. Every receptor here comes from a woman aged 60 to 75 with non-small cell lung cancer.

Worth noting for this clonotype: Sequence at one end of the junction differs from germline and may be a read error. The chain has TRBV11-1 and TRBJ2-2; D unclear. CDR1 SGHAT and CDR2 FQDESV come from the germline V gene (reference sequence). There are 16 residues in the CDR3. The CDR3 region is CASSPGNRVTTRELFF. CDR3 nucleotides: TGTGCCAGCAGCCCTGGGAACAGAGTGACCACCAGGGAGCTGTTTTTT.

A note on this clonotype: Possible read error: a much larger clone is one base away. The chain recombines TRBV5-1 with TRBJ1-1; D is ambiguous. This CDR3 has 14 amino acids. Germline values: CDR1 SGHRS, CDR2 YFSETQ. V was clipped by 6 bases and J by 7 bases, with 19 bases between them. CDR3: CASIFSYVGREAFF. For the CDR3, the DNA is TGCGCCAGCATATTTTCTTATGTCGGACGTGAAGCTTTCTTT.

A word on this clonotype: A much more abundant neighbour one base away suggests this may be a read error. The V call is TRBV5-1, the J call TRBJ2-2, with 7 bases matching TRBD2. Germline V gene sequence: CDR1 SGHRS, CDR2 YFSETQ. The CDR3 covers 16 residues. The CDR3 is CASSPKTSLRTGEMFF. CDR3 nucleotide sequence: TGCGCCAGCAGCCCCAAGACTAGCCTAAGAACCGGGGAGATGTTTTTT.

Details on this clonotype: Possible read error: a much larger clone is one base away. CDR3 residues: CASSRGGSEYNEQFF. CDR3 nucleotide sequence: TGTGCCAGTAGTAGGGGAGGGAGTGAGTACAATGAGCAGTTCTTC. The V and J genes are TRBV19 and TRBJ2-1; 7 bases line up with TRBD2. V gave up 4 bases and J gave up 4 bases; unmatched junction bases: 7. The CDR3 length is 15 residues. The germline V gene has CDR1 LNHDA and CDR2 SQIVND (reference sequence).

To note about this clonotype: A much larger clone sits a single nucleotide away, making a read error possible. The V gene is TRBV28, the J gene TRBJ2-1; maybe TRBD1 (5 bases). CDR1 is MDHEN and CDR2 is SYDVKM in the germline V gene. This CDR3 has 13 amino acids. The V end lost 7 bases, the J end lost 10 bases, and 17 bases lay between the germline ends. The CDR3 coding sequence is TGTGCCAGCAATCTTCCAGACAGACCAGAGCAGTTCTTC. Residues: CASNLPDRPEQFF.

In its sample, this clonotype was seen many times. The V call is TRBV28, the J call TRBJ1-2, with D maybe TRBD1 (5 bases). CDR3 length: 16 amino acids. Deletions cut 4 bases from V and 2 bases from J, with 17 bases between. Germline CDR1 is MDHEN and CDR2 is SYDVKM. Here the CDR3 DNA reads TGTGCCAGCAGTTCTATAGGGGACCGACAGAACTATGGCTACACCTTC. The encoded protein is CASSSIGDRQNYGYTF.